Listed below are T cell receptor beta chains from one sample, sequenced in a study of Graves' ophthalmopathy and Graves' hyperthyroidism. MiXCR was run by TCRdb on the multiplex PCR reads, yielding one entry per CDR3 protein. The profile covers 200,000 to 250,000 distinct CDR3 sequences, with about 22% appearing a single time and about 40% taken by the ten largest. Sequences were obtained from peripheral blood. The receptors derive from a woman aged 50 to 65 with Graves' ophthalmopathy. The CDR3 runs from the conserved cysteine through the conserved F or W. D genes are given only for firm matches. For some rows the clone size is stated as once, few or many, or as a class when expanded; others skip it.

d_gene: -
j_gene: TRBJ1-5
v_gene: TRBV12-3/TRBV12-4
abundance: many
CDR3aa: CASSLWGPQHF
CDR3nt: TGTGCCAGCAGTTTGTGGGGGCCCCAGCATTTT

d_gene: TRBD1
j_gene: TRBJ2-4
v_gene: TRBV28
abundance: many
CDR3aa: CASRTGGGNIQYF
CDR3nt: TGTGCCAGCAGGACAGGGGGAGGAAACATTCAGTACTTC

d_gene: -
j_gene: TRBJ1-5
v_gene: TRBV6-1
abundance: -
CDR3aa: CASGMSRVNQPQHF
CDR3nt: TGTGCCAGCGGAATGTCGCGTGTCAATCAGCCCCAGCATTTC

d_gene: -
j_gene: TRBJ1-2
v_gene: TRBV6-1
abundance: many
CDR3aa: CASSAPTANYGYTF
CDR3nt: TGTGCCAGCAGTGCTCCGACAGCGAACTATGGCTACACCTTC

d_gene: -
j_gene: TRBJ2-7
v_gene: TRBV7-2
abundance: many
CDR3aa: CASSLMGGVDEQYF
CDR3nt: TGTGCCAGCAGCTTAATGGGCGGAGTGGACGAGCAGTACTTC

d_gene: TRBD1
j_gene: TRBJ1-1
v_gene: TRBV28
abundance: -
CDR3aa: CASSPSDGQGNTEAFF
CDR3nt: TGTGCCAGCAGTCCATCAGACGGACAGGGGAACACTGAAGCTTTCTTT

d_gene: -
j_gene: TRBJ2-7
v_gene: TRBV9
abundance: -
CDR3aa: CASSVNDEQYF
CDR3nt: TGTGCCAGCAGCGTCAACGACGAGCAGTACTTC

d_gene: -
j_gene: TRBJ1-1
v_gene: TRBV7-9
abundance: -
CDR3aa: CASSPPPTEAFF
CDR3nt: TGTGCCAGCAGCCCCCCCCCCACTGAAGCTTTCTTT

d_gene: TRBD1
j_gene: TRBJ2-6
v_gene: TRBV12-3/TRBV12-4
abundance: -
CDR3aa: CASSLRTGGLPGANVLTF
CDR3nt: TGTGCCAGCAGCCTTCGGACAGGGGGCCTACCTGGGGCCAACGTCCTGACTTTC

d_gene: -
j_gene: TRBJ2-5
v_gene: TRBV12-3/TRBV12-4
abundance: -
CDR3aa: CASSPLYLGPSVETQYF
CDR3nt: TGTGCCAGCAGCCCCCTGTATCTGGGACCCTCGGTGGAGACCCAGTACTTC

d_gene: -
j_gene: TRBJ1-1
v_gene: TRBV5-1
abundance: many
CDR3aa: CASSLQGNTEAFF
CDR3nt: TGTGCCAGCAGTCTACAGGGGAACACTGAAGCTTTCTTT

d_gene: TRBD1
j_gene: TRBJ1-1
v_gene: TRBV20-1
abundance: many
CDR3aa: CSARSGGGPTEAFF
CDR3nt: TGCAGTGCTAGGTCAGGGGGCGGCCCCACTGAAGCTTTCTTT

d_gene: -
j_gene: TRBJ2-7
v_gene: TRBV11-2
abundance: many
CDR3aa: CASSLGPQGYEQYF
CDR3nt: TGTGCCAGCAGCTTAGGACCCCAGGGCTACGAGCAGTACTTC

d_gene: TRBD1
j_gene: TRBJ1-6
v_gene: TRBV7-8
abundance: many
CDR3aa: CASSSRQGPNPPLHF
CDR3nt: TGTGCCAGCAGCTCAAGACAGGGACCTAATCCACCCCTCCACTTT

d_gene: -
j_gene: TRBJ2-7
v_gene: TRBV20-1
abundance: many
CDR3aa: CSARPLGLGGVYEQYF
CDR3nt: TGCAGTGCTAGACCCCTGGGACTCGGAGGAGTCTACGAGCAGTACTTC

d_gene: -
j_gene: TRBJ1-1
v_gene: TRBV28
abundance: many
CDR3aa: CASTKRAGVLPEAFF
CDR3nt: TGTGCCAGCACCAAGCGGGCAGGTGTCCTCCCTGAAGCTTTCTTT

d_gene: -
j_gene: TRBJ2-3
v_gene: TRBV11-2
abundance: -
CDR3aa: CASSGEQSEF
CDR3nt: TGTGCCAGCTCCGGGGAACAGAGCGAATTT

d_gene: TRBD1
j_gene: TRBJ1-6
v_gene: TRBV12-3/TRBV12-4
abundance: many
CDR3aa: CASTRDRDPYNSPLHF
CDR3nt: TGTGCCAGCACCCGGGACAGGGATCCCTATAATTCACCCCTCCACTTT

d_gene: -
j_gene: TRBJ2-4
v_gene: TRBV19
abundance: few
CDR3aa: CASSPARAKNIQYF
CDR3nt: TGTGCCAGTAGTCCTGCGAGGGCCAAAAACATTCAGTACTTC

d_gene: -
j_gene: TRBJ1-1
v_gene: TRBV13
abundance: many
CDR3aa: CASSLFGVGTEAFF
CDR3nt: TGTGCCAGCAGCTTATTCGGGGTTGGCACTGAAGCTTTCTTT

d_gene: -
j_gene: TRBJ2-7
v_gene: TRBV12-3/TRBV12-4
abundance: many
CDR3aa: CASSFRQGGSYEQYF
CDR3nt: TGTGCCAGCAGCTTTAGACAGGGAGGCTCCTACGAGCAGTACTTC

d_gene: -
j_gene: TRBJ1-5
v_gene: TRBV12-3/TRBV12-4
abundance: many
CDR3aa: CASSLVQAGEPQHF
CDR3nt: TGTGCCAGCAGTTTAGTTCAAGCGGGGGAGCCCCAGCATTTT

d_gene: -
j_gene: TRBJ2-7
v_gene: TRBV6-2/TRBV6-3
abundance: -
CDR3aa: CASSPAAPTLYEQYF
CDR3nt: TGTGCCAGCAGCCCAGCGGCCCCGACCCTCTACGAGCAGTACTTC

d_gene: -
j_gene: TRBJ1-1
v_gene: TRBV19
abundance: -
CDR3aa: CASSRRDIQPFF
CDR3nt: TGTGCCAGTAGTAGAAGGGACATCCAGCCTTTCTTT

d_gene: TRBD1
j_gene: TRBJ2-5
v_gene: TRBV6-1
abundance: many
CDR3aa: CASSDGATGGMGETQYF
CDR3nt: TGTGCCAGCAGTGACGGGGCGACAGGGGGCATGGGAGAGACCCAGTACTTC

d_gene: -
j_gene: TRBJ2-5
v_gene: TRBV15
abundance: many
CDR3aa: CATSGTGKGVEETQYF
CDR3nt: TGTGCCACCAGCGGAACAGGGAAGGGGGTGGAGGAGACCCAGTACTTC

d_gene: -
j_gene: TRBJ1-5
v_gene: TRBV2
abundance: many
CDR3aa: CASSDGNSNQPQHF
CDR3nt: TGTGCCAGCAGTGACGGAAATAGCAATCAGCCCCAGCATTTT

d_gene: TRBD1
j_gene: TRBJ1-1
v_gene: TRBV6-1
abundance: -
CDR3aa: CASRDRGANTEAFF
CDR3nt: TGTGCCAGCAGGGACAGGGGAGCGAACACTGAAGCTTTCTTT

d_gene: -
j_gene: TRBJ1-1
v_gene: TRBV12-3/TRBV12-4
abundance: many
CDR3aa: CASSFKVLNTEAFF
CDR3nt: TGTGCCAGCAGTTTTAAGGTTCTGAACACTGAAGCTTTCTTT

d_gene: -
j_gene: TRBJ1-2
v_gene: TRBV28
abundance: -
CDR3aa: CASSPPGGYTF
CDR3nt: TGTGCCAGCAGCCCCCCCGGGGGCTACACCTTC

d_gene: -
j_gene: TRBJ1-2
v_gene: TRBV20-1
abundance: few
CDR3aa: CSARDTGTYGYTF
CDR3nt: TGCAGTGCTAGAGATACAGGGACCTATGGCTACACCTTC

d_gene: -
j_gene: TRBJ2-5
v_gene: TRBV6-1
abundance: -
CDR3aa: CAGSEARGRGDHETQYF
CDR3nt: TGTGCCGGCAGTGAAGCTCGGGGCAGGGGAGATCACGAGACCCAGTACTTC

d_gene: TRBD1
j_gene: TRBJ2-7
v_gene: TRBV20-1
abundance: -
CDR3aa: CSASPGQGFEQYF
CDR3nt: TGCAGTGCTAGCCCGGGACAGGGCTTTGAGCAGTACTTC

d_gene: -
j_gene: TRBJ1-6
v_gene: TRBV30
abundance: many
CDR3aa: CAWERDNSPLHF
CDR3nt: TGTGCCTGGGAGCGGGACAATTCACCCCTCCACTTT

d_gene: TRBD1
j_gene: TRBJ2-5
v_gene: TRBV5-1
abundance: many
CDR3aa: CASSLGGGTKETQYF
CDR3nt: TGCGCCAGCAGCTTGGGAGGGGGCACGAAAGAGACCCAGTACTTC

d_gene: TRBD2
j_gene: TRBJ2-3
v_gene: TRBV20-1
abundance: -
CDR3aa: CSARVGGLSTDTQYF
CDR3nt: TGCAGTGCTAGAGTGGGGGGGTTGAGCACAGATACGCAGTATTTT

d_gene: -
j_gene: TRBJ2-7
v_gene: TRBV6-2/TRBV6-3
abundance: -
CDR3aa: CASSKDGGSFYEQYF
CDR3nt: TGTGCCAGCAGCAAGGACGGTGGATCTTTTTACGAGCAGTACTTC

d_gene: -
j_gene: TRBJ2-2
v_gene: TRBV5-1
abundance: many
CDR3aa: CASSQNTGELFF
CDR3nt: TGCGCCAGCAGCCAAAACACCGGGGAGCTGTTTTTT

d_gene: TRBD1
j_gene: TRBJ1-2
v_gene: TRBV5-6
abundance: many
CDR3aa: CASHRAQGDGYTF
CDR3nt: TGTGCCAGCCATAGGGCACAGGGGGATGGCTACACCTTC

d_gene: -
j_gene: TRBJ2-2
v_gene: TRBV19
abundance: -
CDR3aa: CATREYTGELFF
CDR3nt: TGTGCCACCCGGGAGTACACCGGGGAGCTGTTTTTT

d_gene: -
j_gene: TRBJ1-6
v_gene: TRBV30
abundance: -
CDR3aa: CAWSVPHVDSPLHF
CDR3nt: TGTGCCTGGAGTGTACCGCATGTTGATTCACCCCTCCACTTT

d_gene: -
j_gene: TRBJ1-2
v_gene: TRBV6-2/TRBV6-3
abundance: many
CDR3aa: CASSYSGGTHGYTF
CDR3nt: TGTGCCAGCAGTTACTCGGGAGGGACGCATGGCTACACCTTC

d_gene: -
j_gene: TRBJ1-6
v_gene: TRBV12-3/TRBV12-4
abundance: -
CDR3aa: CASSPAQSSYNSPLHF
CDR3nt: TGTGCCAGCAGTCCCGCGCAAAGCTCCTATAATTCACCCCTCCACTTT

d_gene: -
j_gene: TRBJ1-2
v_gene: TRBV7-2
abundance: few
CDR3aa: CASSSSGYYGYTF
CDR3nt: TGTGCCAGCAGCTCTAGTGGGTACTATGGCTACACCTTC

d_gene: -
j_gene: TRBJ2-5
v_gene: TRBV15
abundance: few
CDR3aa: CATSRDKSYQETQYF
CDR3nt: TGTGCCACCAGCAGAGATAAGAGCTACCAAGAGACCCAGTACTTC

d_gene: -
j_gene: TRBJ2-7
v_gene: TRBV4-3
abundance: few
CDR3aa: CASSQDAGSSYEQYF
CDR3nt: TGCGCCAGCAGCCAAGATGCGGGAAGCTCCTACGAGCAGTACTTC